The clone carrying this T cell receptor beta chain was seen only a few times. The antigen is not known. An end of the junction does not agree with germline; a read error may underlie this. This record belongs to a study of somatic mutations in cytotoxic T cells in rheumatoid arthritis. Across the study: Patient blood (just under 31 ml EDTA) was drawn right after diagnosis, before any treatment.

Germline-derived CDR1 and CDR2 are LNHDA and SQIVND (reference sequence). The CDR3 has 13 residues. General study findings and limits: Unknown were the antigen targets of the expanded CD8+ clones. Among 65 to 75 patients, roughly 8 showed a largest CD8+ clone that surpassed 20% of CD8+ cells.

TCRdb's table, derived via immunoSEQ multiplex PCR, lists solely in-frame clones and lacks some. The sample contains 9,500 to 13,000 clones, approximately 79% of which appear only once. The chain links TRBV19 to TRBJ1-5; no clear D. This clonotype originated in an adult with rheumatoid arthritis. The sequenced sample was CD8+ T cells sorted from blood. The CDR3 nucleotides are TGTGCCAGTAGCATAGTCCTGGATCAGCCCCAGCATTTT. Translated: CASSIVLDQPQHF.